Reported below is one T cell receptor beta chain. The specificity of this receptor is unknown. Qualities for individual bases were not recorded, and no much larger clone is one base off. The germline V gene encodes CDR1 SGDLS and CDR2 YYNGEE. The CDR3 has 17 amino acids, counting the end cysteine and phenylalanine. Of all the DNA, just the CDR3 is kept, 51 bases in frame from base 1. The junction shows trimming of 4 bases on V and 4 bases on J, plus 24 bases between the germline ends. The library was produced with multiplex PCR. TCRdb records Illumina HiSeq 4000 as the sequencer. CDR3 regions were amplified by Arm-PCR with iRepertoire HTBI primers to construct TCR beta libraries. PCR products were gel purified before sequencing. Concerning the study's data processing: A total of around 59 TRBV and 14 TRBJ segments were identified across samples and were used for gene usage analysis of CDR3 amino acid clonotypes. COPE and FqMerger were used to merge filtered high-quality paired reads into contigs. BLAST was used to align contigs to IMGT TRBV, TRBD and TRBJ reference genes, and CDR3 was defined according to IMGT. Highly expanded clones were defined as clonotypes with a frequency above 0.1%. Shannon entropy was used to measure repertoire diversity, and the Gini coefficient was used to measure V-J evenness. A clonotype was considered public if more than one individual shared it. The raw public reads went through TCRdb reprocessing: fastp at Q25, MiXCR clone calling, in-frame beta chains kept. Every entry covers one CDR3 protein and lists the most common genes and DNA from its rows. The V and J calls follow TCRdb's processing rather than the paper's. The table for this sample lists 400,000 to 500,000 distinct CDR3 sequences; roughly 15% of them were counted only once. About 25% of the sample is held by the ten biggest clonotypes.

The entry originates in a study of regulatory T cells in long-lasting Graves disease (dated by TCRdb to about 2021). Notes on the research overall: Newly diagnosed Graves' disease patients had taken antithyroid drugs for less than 3 months. Patients with persistent Graves' disease were compared with patients with newly diagnosed Graves' disease using TCR sequencing and RNA sequencing of peripheral blood. The study was conducted in China and was registered as a clinical trial. TCR sequencing covered approximately 13 persistent and approximately 20 newly diagnosed Graves' disease patients, about 35 samples in total. Overall study outcomes, separate from this receptor: Only the TCR beta chain was sequenced and analyzed. Compared with newly diagnosed patients, patients with persistent Graves' disease had lower TCR Shannon entropy and fewer highly expanded clones, which suggests clonal expansion. As a limitation, the authors acknowledged that the small sample size may reduce accuracy. Because the primary lesion, thyroid tissue, could not be accessed, the study looked at peripheral blood alone. A larger number of public clonotypes was shared among persistent patients (fewer than 3,000) than among newly diagnosed patients (about 990). TRBV28, TRBJ1-2 and TRBJ2-5 were preferentially used in persistent disease, while TRBV20-1 and TRBJ2-1 were favored in newly diagnosed disease.

The time point label on this specimen signifies: newly diagnosed GD, antithyroid drugs for less than 3 months. For both TCR sequencing and RNA sequencing, RNA was extracted from PBMCs in TRIzol. The diagnosis of Graves' disease was made according to American Thyroid Association guidelines. The patients came from an endocrinology department in Xi'an, China. From each patient, about 9 milliliters of peripheral blood was collected into an EDTA anticoagulant tube. Ficoll Paque Plus density gradient separation was used to isolate PBMCs, and no further T cell sorting was done. RNA quality was checked with an Agilent 2100 Bioanalyzer and agarose gel, and concentration with a NanoDrop 2000. The data were also submitted as part of a second study, on T cells in Graves' hyperthyroidism and ophthalmopathy. As that second study puts it: A patient counted as having stable Graves' hyperthyroidism if no progression to ophthalmopathy occurred over 18 months of follow-up. Hyperthyroidism patients were newly diagnosed, had a disease duration of under 2 months, and were aged 18 to 65 years. Exclusion was applied to patients with uncontrolled infections, other autoimmune diseases, pregnancy or lactation. Clinical symptoms, serum thyroxine and TRAb, thyroid ultrasound, and orbital computed tomography formed the basis for the diagnoses. A first-round RT-PCR of the TCR CDR3 used the HTBI primer set with the Qiagen OneStep RT-PCR kit. Blood samples also contained most of the expanded thyroid clonotypes (frequency above 0.001), which suggests that blood repertoires may reflect thyroid immune responses. A 13 V-J signature model separated ophthalmopathy from stable hyperthyroidism, with approximately 87% sensitivity and 81.08% specificity in cross-validation and 80%/75% in testing. In validation, the model predicted progression to ophthalmopathy with roughly 66% sensitivity and around 72% specificity, a median of around six months before onset. A discovery cohort of approximately 100 patients, roughly 43 with Graves' ophthalmopathy and about 58 with stable Graves' hyperthyroidism, was used to find distinguishing TCR V-J signatures. An independent validation cohort of under 20 hyperthyroidism patients and about 16 patients who later progressed to ophthalmopathy tested prospective prediction of ophthalmopathy. The 100 discovery patients were randomly split 7:3 into training and test sets. The study also compared thyroid tissue and blood T-cell repertoires from about six Graves' hyperthyroidism patients. Following sampling, methimazole starting at 30 mg daily was given to hyperthyroidism patients, and high-dose intravenous methylprednisolone was given to ophthalmopathy patients. A second multiplex PCR round built the libraries, followed by size selection and purification. Sequencing of the libraries was done on an Illumina HiSeq2000 using paired-end 100 bp reads. SOAPnuke was used to process the raw data, with reads discarded if the reads contained adapters or uncalled bases, had a mean Phred below 15, or lacked an exact constant-primer or identifier match. COPE v1.2.5 was used to merge high-quality paired reads, and clonotypes were defined as unique nucleotide sequences. MiTCR v1.1 was used to align clonotypes to the IMGT TRBV, TRBD and TRBJ reference segments. Only V-J combinations with frequency above 0.0001, covering about 99% of repertoires, were analysed. The TCS score was defined as the ratio of F50 (clonal expansion) to E x V (chaos), calculated using BLOSUM62-based TCRdist between CDR3 peptides within each V-J. Welch's t-statistics and random forest reduced 514 V-J features to roughly 13, which were used in a naive Bayes classifier (R e1071). No statistical method was used to set the sample size in advance, and investigators knew the group allocation. According to the paper, TCR Vbeta CDR3 sequencing was carried out on 135 peripheral blood samples, which came from 40 to 45 ophthalmopathy, around 75 hyperthyroidism and roughly 17 progressor patients.

The chain is encoded by TRBV9 joined to TRBJ2-7; D gene: possibly TRBD1, on 6 matching bases. This TCR was recovered from a woman under 30 with Graves disease. Donor details come from another sample of the same person, matched by shared clones. This material consisted of peripheral blood mononuclear cells (PBMCs), taken at new diagnosis, from a patient treated with antithyroid drugs. The encoded CDR3 is CASSSPNGGDGKYEQYF. The bases read TGTGCCAGCAGCTCTCCCAATGGGGGCGACGGGAAGTACGAGCAGTACTTC. Reference TRBV9 and TRBJ2-7 proteins supply the regions before and after the CDR3; the full variable domain is: DSGVTQTPKHLITATGQRVTLRCSPRSGDLSVYWYQQSLDQGLQFLIQYYNGEERAKGNILERFSAQQFPDLHSELNLSSLELGDSALYFCASSSPNGGDGKYEQYFGPGTRLTVT.